This TCR beta chain was observed in a study of T cell responses to AZD1222 COVID-19 vaccine. Some clones are missing from TCRdb's copy, which holds only in-frame ones; the method was immunoSEQ multiplex PCR. The sample shows about 190,000 clones, around 86% of them seen only once. For this clone: The antigen is not known.

Regarding the study as a whole: The donor group comprised mostly white British people and more females; the analysis possibly underestimated clonal diversity. The number of AZD1222 recipients seropositive at baseline was only five to seven. Spike-specific TCR breadth and depth went up after people got two AZD1222 doses.

Germline CDR1 and CDR2: LNHDA and SQIVND (reference sequence). The CDR3 spans 14 residues. V trimming: 1 base; J trimming: 6 bases; junction bases outside the gene matches: 3. This chain uses TRBV19 with TRBJ2-3; the match to TRBD2 covers 8 bases. This TCR was recovered from an adult in good health. The sequences come from peripheral blood, collected on day 0 of MenACWY control vaccination. CDR3 DNA sequence: TGTGCCAGTAGTATAGGCGGGGGGCGGGATACGCAGTATTTT. It is translated as CASSIGGGRDTQYF.